Each of the 8 T cell receptor beta chains below was sequenced from the same sample in a study of beta chain features in type 1 diabetes (dated by TCRdb to the late 2010s). No cognate antigen is known for these TCRs. The investigation overall reported the following: In all four CD4+ subsets, TCRB CDR3 length was moderately but significantly shorter in type 1 diabetes patients.

Receptors were amplified or captured by the immunoSEQ multiplex PCR assay. The entire amount of isolated RNA was reverse transcribed using the High Capacity cDNA Reverse Transcription Kit, so the sequenced TCRB transcripts were expressed ones. TCRdb provides this immuneACCESS table in a form limited to in-frame rearrangements. Some clones are lacking; in checked studies, under half of them reflect an unresolved V gene, and why the rest are absent is not known. This sample has under 300,000 clones in its table, and less than 30% of those were observed once. The top ten clones comprise more than 0.009% of the sample. The sequenced sample consisted of naive CD4+ T cells from blood. The sample's cell subset or site, from its label and the paper: true naive CD4+ T cells. All receptors come from a woman aged 30 to 39 with type 1 diabetes.

The chain links TRBV11-2 to TRBJ2-7, with TRBD2 matching 11 bases. The CDR3 contains 15 residues. J lost 4 bases, V lost 1 base, and 3 bases had no gene match. CDR1 SGHAT and CDR2 FQNNGV come from the germline V gene. The CDR3 sequence is CASSLGLAGLYEQYF. The DNA for the CDR3 is TGTGCCAGCAGCTTAGGACTAGCGGGACTTTACGAGCAGTACTTC. The whole variable domain, remainder taken from reference TRBV11-2 and TRBJ2-7, is EAGVAQSPRYKIIEKRQSVAFWCNPISGHATLYWYQQILGQGPKLLIQFQNNGVVDDSQLPKDRFSAERLKGVDSTLKIQPAKLEDSAVYLCASSLGLAGLYEQYFGPGTRLTVT.

The chain's CDR3 is CASRRTSGRGPDTQYF. As DNA, the CDR3 is TGTGCCAGCAGACGGACTAGCGGGAGAGGCCCAGATACGCAGTATTTT. The chain links TRBV28 to TRBJ2-3, with 13 bases matching TRBD2. Germline trimming cut 6 bases from V and 4 bases from J; bases unmatched to any gene: 7. CDR3 length equals 16 residues. Germline CDR1 reads MDHEN; CDR2 reads SYDVKM.

This clone was counted between two and nine times. The rearrangement joins TRBV29-1 to TRBJ2-3; TRBD2 is a possible D gene (6 bases). This CDR3 contains 15 residues. Germline values: CDR1 SQVTM, CDR2 ANQGSEA. Trimming took off 4 bases at V and 2 bases at J, with 16 bases between the two ends. CDR3 in amino acids: CSVGGSSGDTDTQYF. The CDR3 DNA reads as TGCAGCGTTGGAGGGAGTAGCGGAGACACAGATACGCAGTATTTT.

V is TRBV7-9 and J is TRBJ2-7; 9 bases map to TRBD1. The CDR3 loop spans 15 amino acids. V lost 0 bases to trimming and J lost 2 bases; unmatched junction nucleotides: 2. Germline V CDR1 and CDR2: SEHNR, FQNEAQ (reference sequence). CDR3 sequence (DNA): TGTGCCAGCAGCTTAGCCGGGACAGGGACCTACGAGCAGTACTTC. Its translation: CASSLAGTGTYEQYF.

This clone was observed a handful of times. The chain couples TRBV4-1 to TRBJ1-2; D gene unclear. The germline V gene encodes CDR1 MGHRA and CDR2 YSYEKL. This CDR3 has 14 amino acids. V dropped 5 bases and J dropped 6 bases, with 16 bases sitting between them. CDR3 amino acids: CASSAQRALDGYTF. CDR3 in DNA: TGCGCCAGCAGCGCTCAGCGGGCGCTGGATGGCTACACCTTC.

The CDR3 loop is CASSEAYGTASDTQYF. Here the CDR3 DNA reads TGTGCCAGCAGTGAAGCGTATGGGACAGCGTCAGATACGCAGTATTTT. The rearrangement uses TRBV6-1 and TRBJ2-3, with 7 bases that match TRBD1. The V segment lost 0 bases and the J segment 4 bases; nucleotides outside the gene matches: 7. CDR3 length equals 16 residues. The germline gives CDR1 MNHNS, CDR2 SASEGT.

This clone appeared a few times. This chain joins TRBV15 and TRBJ2-2; D may be TRBD2 (5 bases). The germline gives CDR1 LNHNV, CDR2 YYDKDF (reference sequence). Trimming took off 2 bases at V and 8 bases at J, with 9 bases between the two ends. The CDR3 totals 13 residues. The CDR3: CATSRSGMGELFF. The CDR3 DNA sequence: TGTGCCACCAGCAGATCGGGGATGGGGGAGCTGTTTTTT. The full variable domain, completed using reference TRBV15 and TRBJ2-2, is DAMVIQNPRYQVTQFGKPVTLSCSQTLNHNVMYWYQQKSSQAPKLLFHYYDKDFNNEADTPDNFQSRRPNTSFCFLDIRSPGLGDTAMYLCATSRSGMGELFFGEGSRLTVL.

This chain joins TRBV6-5 and TRBJ2-5, with 8 positions matching TRBD2. Germline CDR1 is MNHEY and CDR2 is SVGAGI. The CDR3 covers 14 residues. V lost 0 bases to trimming and J lost 3 bases; unmatched junction nucleotides: 0. The CDR3 DNA reads as TGTGCCAGCAGTTACTCGCGGGGGGAAGAGACCCAGTACTTC. This codes for CASSYSRGEETQYF.